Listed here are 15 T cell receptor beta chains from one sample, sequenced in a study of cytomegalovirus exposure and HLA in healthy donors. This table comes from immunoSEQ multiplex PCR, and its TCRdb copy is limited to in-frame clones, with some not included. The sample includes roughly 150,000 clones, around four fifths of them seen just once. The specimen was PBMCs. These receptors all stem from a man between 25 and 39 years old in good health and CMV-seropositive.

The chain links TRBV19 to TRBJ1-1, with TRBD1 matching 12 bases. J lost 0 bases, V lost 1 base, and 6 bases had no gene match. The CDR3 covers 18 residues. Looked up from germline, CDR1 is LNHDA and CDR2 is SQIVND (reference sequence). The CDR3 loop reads CASSIAPGQGALNTEAFF. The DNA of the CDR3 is TGTGCCAGTAGTATAGCGCCGGGACAGGGGGCATTGAACACTGAAGCTTTCTTT.

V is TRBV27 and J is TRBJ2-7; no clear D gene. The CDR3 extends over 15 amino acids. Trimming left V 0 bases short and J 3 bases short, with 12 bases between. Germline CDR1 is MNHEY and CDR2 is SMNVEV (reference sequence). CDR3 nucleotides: TGTGCCAGCAGTTTATCGATCGGGTACTTCTACGAGCAGTACTTC. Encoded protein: CASSLSIGYFYEQYF.

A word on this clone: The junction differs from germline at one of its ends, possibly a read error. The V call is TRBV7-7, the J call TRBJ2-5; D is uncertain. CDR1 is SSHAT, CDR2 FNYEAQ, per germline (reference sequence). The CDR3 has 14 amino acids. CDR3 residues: CASSSPGYEETQYF. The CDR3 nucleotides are TGTGCTAGCAGCTCGCCCGGGTACGAAGAGACCCAGTACTTC.

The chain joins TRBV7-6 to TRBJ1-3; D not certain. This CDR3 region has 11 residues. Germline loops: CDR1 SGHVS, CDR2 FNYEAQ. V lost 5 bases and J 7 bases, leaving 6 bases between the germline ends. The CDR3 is CASSAANTIYF. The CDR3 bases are TGTGCCAGCAGCGCCGCGAACACCATATATTTT.

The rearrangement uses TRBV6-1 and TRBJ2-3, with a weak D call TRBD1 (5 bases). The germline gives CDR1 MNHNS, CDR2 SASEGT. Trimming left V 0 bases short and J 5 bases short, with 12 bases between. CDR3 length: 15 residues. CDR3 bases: TGTGCCAGCAGTGAAGCGCTTCAGGGCGAAGATACGCAGTATTTT. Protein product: CASSEALQGEDTQYF.

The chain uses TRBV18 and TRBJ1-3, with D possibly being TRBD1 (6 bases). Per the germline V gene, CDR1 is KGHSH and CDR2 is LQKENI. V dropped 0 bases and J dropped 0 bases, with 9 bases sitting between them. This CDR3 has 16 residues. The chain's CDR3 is CASSPPYRASGNTIYF. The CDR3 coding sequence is TGTGCCAGCTCACCACCGTACAGGGCCTCTGGAAACACCATATATTTT. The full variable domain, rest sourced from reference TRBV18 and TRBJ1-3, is NAGVMQNPRHLVRRRGQEARLRCSPMKGHSHVYWYRQLPEEGLKFMVYLQKENIIDESGMPKERFSAEFPKEGPSILRIQQVVRGDSAAYFCASSPPYRASGNTIYFGEGSWLTVV.

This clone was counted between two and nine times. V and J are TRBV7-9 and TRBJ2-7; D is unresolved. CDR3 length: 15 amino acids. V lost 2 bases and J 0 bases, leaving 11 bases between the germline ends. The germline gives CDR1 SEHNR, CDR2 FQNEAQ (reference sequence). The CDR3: CASSLIPDTSYEQYF. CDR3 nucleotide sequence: TGTGCCAGCAGCTTAATCCCCGACACCTCCTACGAGCAGTACTTC.

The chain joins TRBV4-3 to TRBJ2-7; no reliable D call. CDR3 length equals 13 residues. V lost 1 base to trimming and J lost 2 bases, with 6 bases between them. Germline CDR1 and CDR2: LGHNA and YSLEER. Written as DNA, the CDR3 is TGCGCCAGCAGCCAAGGACACACCTACGAGCAGTACTTC. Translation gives CASSQGHTYEQYF.

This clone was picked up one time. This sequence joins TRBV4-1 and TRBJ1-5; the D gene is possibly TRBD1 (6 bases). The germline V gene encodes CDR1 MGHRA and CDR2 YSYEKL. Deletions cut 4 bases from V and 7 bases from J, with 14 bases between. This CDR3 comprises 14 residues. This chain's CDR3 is CASSRTTGLQPQHF. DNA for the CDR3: TGCGCCAGCAGCCGGACGACAGGTTTGCAGCCCCAGCATTTT.

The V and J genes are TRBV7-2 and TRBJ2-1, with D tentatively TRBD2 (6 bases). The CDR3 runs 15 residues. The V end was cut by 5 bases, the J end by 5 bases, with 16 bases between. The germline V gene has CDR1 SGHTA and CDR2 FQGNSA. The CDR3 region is CASSPGTLTHNEQFF. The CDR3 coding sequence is TGTGCCAGCAGCCCCGGGACTCTTACGCACAATGAGCAGTTCTTC. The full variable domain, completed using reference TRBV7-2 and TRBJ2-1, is GAGVSQSPSNKVTEKGKDVELRCDPISGHTALYWYRQSLGQGLEFLIYFQGNSAPDKSGLPSDRFSAERTGGSVSTLTIQRTQQEDSAVYLCASSPGTLTHNEQFFGPGTRLTVL.

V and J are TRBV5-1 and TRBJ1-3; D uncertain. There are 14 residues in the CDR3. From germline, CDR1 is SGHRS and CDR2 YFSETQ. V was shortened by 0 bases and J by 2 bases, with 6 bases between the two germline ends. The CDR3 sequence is CASSLGQAGNTIYF. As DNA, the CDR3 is TGCGCCAGCAGCTTGGGACAAGCTGGAAACACCATATATTTT.

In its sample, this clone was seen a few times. CDR3 DNA sequence: TGCGCCAGCAGCCACGAGGTGGGCAGGGAAGGCTACGAGCAGTACTTC. Its protein product is CASSHEVGREGYEQYF. This sequence joins TRBV4-3 and TRBJ2-7; D may be TRBD1 (5 bases). Germline V gives CDR1 LGHNA, CDR2 YSLEER. CDR3 length: 16 residues. V lost 3 bases, J lost 3 bases, and 18 bases lay in between.

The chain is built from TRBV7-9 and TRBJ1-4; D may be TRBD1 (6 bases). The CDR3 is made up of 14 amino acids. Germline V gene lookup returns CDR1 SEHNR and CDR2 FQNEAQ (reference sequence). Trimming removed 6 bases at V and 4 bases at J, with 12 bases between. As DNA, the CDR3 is TGTGCCAGCAGACGGACAGATTTTAATGAAAAACTGTTTTTT. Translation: CASRRTDFNEKLFF.

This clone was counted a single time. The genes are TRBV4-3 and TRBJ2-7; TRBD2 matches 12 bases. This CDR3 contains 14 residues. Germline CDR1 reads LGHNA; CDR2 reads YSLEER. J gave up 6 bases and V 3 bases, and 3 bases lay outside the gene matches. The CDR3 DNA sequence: TGCGCCAGCAGCCACCGACTAGCGGGGGCCGAGCAGTACTTC. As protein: CASSHRLAGAEQYF.

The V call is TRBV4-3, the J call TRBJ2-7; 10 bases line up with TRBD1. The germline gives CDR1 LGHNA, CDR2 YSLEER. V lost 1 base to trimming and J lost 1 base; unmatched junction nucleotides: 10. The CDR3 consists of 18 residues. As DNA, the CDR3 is TGCGCCAGCAGCCAAGTTCTTGAAACGGGACAGGGGTCCTACGAGCAGTACTTC. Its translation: CASSQVLETGQGSYEQYF.